This T cell receptor beta chain was observed in a study of siplizumab effects on memory and regulatory T cells. About the research overall: Mixed lymphocyte reactions were paired, with siplizumab at about 1 ug/mL or without drug.

Findings of the study overall: Researchers did not confirm the suppressive function of proliferating Tregs from siplizumab cultures. Siplizumab significantly reduced alloreactive sequences traceable to unstimulated CD4+ memory cells. Major contributors to the alloresponse seemed to be naive T cells, which also appeared more diverse than memory cells.

An approximately 6-day coculture at 37°C was performed with the mixed lymphocyte reaction cells. This CDR3 comprises 11 residues. V lost 1 base and J 5 bases, leaving 6 bases between the germline ends. CDR1 and CDR2 from the germline V gene are DFQATT and SNEGSKA (reference sequence). Measured with immunoSEQ multiplex PCR; TCRdb has only the in-frame clones, and not every one. Of over 12,000 clones in the sample, approximately 49% were seen once. There are a few counts of this clone. Its matching antigen is unknown. This chain links TRBV20-1 with TRBJ2-7; D ambiguous. This clonotype originated in a human donor in good health; the cells came from an allogeneic mixed lymphocyte reaction. Sequencing was performed on CFSE-low (dividing) CD4+ T cells sorted from an allogeneic mixed lymphocyte reaction. The CDR3 DNA follows: TGCAGTGCTAGAGGAGCAGACGAGCAGTACTTC. It yields the protein CSARGADEQYF.